The sequence of this T cell receptor (beta chain) was determined in a study of tumor and adjacent non-tumor tissue in lung cancer. For the study at large: There were 11 to 13 adenocarcinoma, 2 squamous cell carcinoma and 1 small cell lung cancer cases. The patients, around 9 men and 4 or 5 women, were about 30 to 76 with stage I to III disease.

CDR1 is SGHAT and CDR2 is FQDESV in the germline V gene (reference sequence). Between the trimmed V and J ends, which lost 5 bases and 4 bases, there was a span of 17 bases. This CDR3 region has 16 residues. No cell sorting was done before RNA was extracted from the tissue. The table lists this clonotype with a count of one. What it binds is not known. Overall study findings and caveats: Higher tumor TCR diversity was associated with shorter survival.

A modified ARM-PCR protocol with three rounds of nested PCR amplified TCRbeta. TCRdb processed the multiplex PCR reads anew with MiXCR; each CDR3 protein has one entry. Seen here are 65,000 to 90,000 distinct CDR3 sequences, nearly 70% observed once, and the top ten hold roughly 13%. Material: lung tumor tissue. The chain is built from TRBV11-1 and TRBJ2-2, with a tentative D call TRBD2 (5 bases). The origin of this receptor is a woman aged 65 to 85 with non-small cell lung cancer. CDR3 region: CASSLLRRSLTGELFF. The CDR3, as DNA: TGTGCCAGCAGCCTCCTGCGGAGGTCCCTCACCGGGGAGCTGTTTTTT.